This T cell receptor (beta chain) appears in the sequencing data of a study of radiotherapy plus CTLA-4 blockade in lung cancer (dated by TCRdb to 2016 to 2018). For context, the study as a whole: Objective responses occurred in approximately 17% of enrolled patients, and 30% to 40% achieved disease control. What the work shows at the level of the full study, not this receptor alone: TCR clones derived from tumors expanded in peripheral blood after treatment with radiotherapy and ipilimumab. Early dynamic changes in blood T cell clones, together with increased serum interferon-beta after radiation, were reported as the strongest predictors of response.

About this clone: No antigen is known for it. No base quality values were provided; no much bigger clone lies one nucleotide off.

Libraries were built with the immunoSEQ multiplex PCR assay. What TCRdb holds here is the immuneACCESS table cut down to in-frame rearrangements. Part of the clones is not present; checked against another copy, under half of the missing clones reflect an unresolved V gene, and the others are unexplained. The sample yields 55,000 to 75,000 clones; roughly 76% were counted once. Roughly 15% of the sample is taken by the ten largest. The study tested focal radiation therapy combined with CTLA-4 blockade (ipilimumab) in patients with chemo-refractory metastatic non-small-cell lung cancer. This material consisted of peripheral blood, taken from a patient treated with radiotherapy plus ipilimumab. This clonotype was obtained from a human donor with non-small cell lung cancer whose response to radiotherapy plus ipilimumab could not be evaluated. Some clones in this sample may be carry-over from other donors' samples.

The CDR3 protein sequence reads: CASSDWATVRHTGELFF. Here is the DNA: TGCGCCAGCAGTGATTGGGCGACCGTCCGCCACACCGGGGAGCTGTTTTTT. The chain uses TRBV10-2 and TRBJ2-2; the D gene lacks a confident call. Relative to germline, V is 3 bases shorter and J is 3 bases shorter, with 17 bases between their ends. The CDR3 covers 17 residues, taking in both the cysteine and the phenylalanine. The kept DNA is CDR3 alone, 51 bases in frame from the first base. The germline V gene provides CDR1 WSHSY and CDR2 SAAADI.